The rows below give T cell receptor beta chains drawn from one sample of a study of beta chain features in type 1 diabetes. The table came from immunoSEQ multiplex PCR; TCRdb's copy has only in-frame clones and leaves some out. The data hold over 500,000 clones, with about 14% observed a single time. Sequenced sample: naive CD4+ T cells from blood. All receptors come from a man in his late teens or twenties in good health. Each CDR3 is given without its conserved first and last residue.

>TRBV13|TRBJ2-1
ASSHRDGYYNEQF
>TRBV9|TRBJ1-6
ASSVGGKLNSPLH
>TRBV9|TRBJ2-5
ASSVRGSGQETQY
>TRBV28|TRBJ1-4
ASSPPLRLEKLF
>TRBV11-2|TRBJ2-4
ASSLGGQGAKNIQY
>TRBV18|TRBJ1-1
ASSPTGGDTEAF
>TRBV7-7|TRBJ1-6
ASSLAFPVAPLH
>TRBV5-1|TRBJ1-3
ASSLAGTIAGNTIY
>TRBV7-2|TRBJ1-2
ASSPPKGGHYGYT
>TRBV11-2|TRBJ2-2
ASSLYNGNTGELF
>TRBV5-1|TRBJ2-5
ASSLRWRETQY
>TRBV18|TRBJ1-2
ASSPDYGYT
>TRBV7-2|TRBJ2-5
ASSPDRGQETQY
>TRBV9|TRBJ2-7
ASSVVPGGPYEQY
>TRBV19|TRBJ2-7
ASMRGPGEQY
>TRBV11-2|TRBJ2-1
ASSLLERASYNEQF
>TRBV30|TRBJ2-7
AWRFDRYEQY
>TRBV15|TRBJ1-5
ATSRGGNSNQPQH
>TRBV30|TRBJ1-6
AWSVRSPLH
>TRBV11-3|TRBJ2-1
ASSFNNEQF
>TRBV6-5|TRBJ2-2
ASSYQQTNTGELF
>TRBV5-1|TRBJ2-3
ASSFPLSSDTQY
>TRBV10-3|TRBJ2-5
AISSRDRDETQY
>TRBV7-3|TRBJ2-6
ASSLRGRSQVAGANVLT
>TRBV7-2|TRBJ1-1
ASSRDWGEAF
>TRBV9|TRBJ2-7
ASSVAAGQAYEQY
>TRBV7-8|TRBJ2-7
ASSLDPAGVYEQY
>TRBV6-5|TRBJ2-7
ASSIAGTSYEQY
>TRBV7-3|TRBJ2-5
ASSRGTGGYQETQY
>TRBV29-1|TRBJ2-3
SAPGTGFADTQY
>TRBV10-3|TRBJ2-2
AISPTVNTGELF
>TRBV5-1|TRBJ2-5
ASSYSTGKETQY
>TRBV10-3|TRBJ1-4
AISERGQAPNEKLF
>TRBV20-1|TRBJ2-1
SALGQGEQF
>TRBV27|TRBJ1-2
ASSMRGFGYT
>TRBV29-1|TRBJ1-3
SVELAYSGNTIY
>TRBV7-9|TRBJ1-3
GGVSGNTIY
>TRBV6-6|TRBJ1-2
ASSDDFYGYT
>TRBV4-3|TRBJ2-6
ASSLLQGPGANVLT
>TRBV15|TRBJ2-1
ATSSNSGGYNEQF
>TRBV6-5|TRBJ2-7
ASSSGTSGSYEQY
>TRBV5-5|TRBJ2-2
ASSFWQGNTGELF
>TRBV5-1|TRBJ2-7
ASSFRTGAGYEQY
>TRBV11-2|TRBJ2-3
ASSLVPATGLV
>TRBV4-1|TRBJ1-1
ASSQELLWPVNTEAF
>TRBV20-1|TRBJ1-2
SADGQPGYT
>TRBV25-1|TRBJ2-2
ASHEPRGSTGELF
>TRBV10-3|TRBJ1-2
AIIGSPSSYGYT
>TRBV7-9|TRBJ1-5
ASSFYRGRNQPQH
>TRBV7-2|TRBJ2-7
ASSFSRGAYEQY
>TRBV7-9|TRBJ1-1
ASSAPGQINTEAF
>TRBV9|TRBJ2-5
ASSVRGWGTQY
>TRBV5-1|TRBJ2-1
ASSLGGLLAGDNEQF
>TRBV28|TRBJ2-7
ASSLPGYEQY
>TRBV2|TRBJ1-5
ASRPDSYSNQPQH